The T cell receptor beta chain described here comes from a study of blood T cell repertoires in COVID-19. At the level of the study: Researchers got acute and convalescent COVID-19 samples from the United States, Italy and Spain. T cells, B-cell-depleted T cells, or PBMCs provided the cDNA or gDNA that served as material.

This table comes from immunoSEQ multiplex PCR, and its TCRdb copy is limited to in-frame clones, with some not included. Of some 100,000 clones in the sample, 85% to 90% are singletons; the top ten hold less than 2%. Germline values: CDR1 MNHGY, CDR2 SAAAGT. This CDR3 spans 18 amino acids. The ends lost 1 base at V and 5 bases at J; junction bases unmatched: 11. Sequencing input: peripheral blood. This receptor was obtained from a human donor with active COVID-19. The donor label of this sample is uncertain. The chain has TRBV6-8 and TRBJ2-1; TRBD2 agrees at 10 bases. The CDR3 DNA reads TGTGCCAGCAGTTACTTGTCGTTCCCTAGCGGGGGTCACAATGAGCAGTTCTTC. Translated: CASSYLSFPSGGHNEQFF.